This T cell receptor (beta chain) was recovered during a study of T-cell memory formation after mild COVID-19. About the research overall: Clusters were largely donor specific.

General study points: Whether second-wave clones peaking at day 37 were SARS-CoV-2 specific went unconfirmed. The pre-infection memory compartment contained some responding clones, suggesting cross-reactive memory joined. Contracting clones from day 15 to 85 had balanced CD4/CD8; later expanders favoured CD4+.

With regard to this clonotype: As yet, its antigen is unknown.

V was trimmed by 4 bases and J by 6 bases, leaving 16 bases between them. The V gene's germline CDR1 is MDHEN and CDR2 SYDVKM. The CDR3 consists of 14 residues. TCRdb itself ran the 5' RACE reads through MiXCR, one entry per CDR3 protein. The sample lists about 150,000 distinct CDR3 sequences, roughly 21% occurring once. The sample taken for sequencing was PBMCs or a T cell subset sorted from them (not recorded which). The receptor was derived from an adult woman who had mild COVID-19 (a few samples of this study predate the infection). Cell type and time point are not known. The gene calls are TRBV28 and TRBJ2-7; D is unclear. The CDR3 loop is CASSSPTKYFEQYF. The CDR3 nucleotides are TGTGCCAGCAGTTCTCCGACAAAGTATTTCGAGCAGTACTTC.